The sequence of this TCR beta chain was determined in a study of T-cell reconstitution after alpha-beta-depleted transplantation in children. Germline lookup yields CDR1 SGHTA and CDR2 FQGTGA. Trimming pared 2 bases from V and 5 bases from J, leaving 12 bases between. The CDR3 has 15 amino acids. TCRbeta library preparation incorporated unique molecular identifiers. One entry per CDR3 protein results from TCRdb running MiXCR on the PCR reads. The repertoire consists of roughly 590,000 distinct CDR3 sequences, with approximately 17% occurring once and the leading ten covering approximately 1%. The source was PBMCs from the stem cell graft donor, collected from the stem cell graft. The TCR originated in a human donor who donated a stem cell graft to a child with acute myeloid leukemia. This sequence joins TRBV7-3 and TRBJ2-2; possible D gene TRBD2, 6 bases. Written as DNA, the CDR3 is TGTGCCAGCAGCTTACCGGGGGAGTCGACCGGGGAGCTGTTTTTT. Its protein is CASSLPGESTGELFF.